This TCR beta chain came from a study of blood T cells in healthy people across ages. Study in general: Template switching caught about one barcoded beta molecule for each two T cells. Findings of the study overall: In the absence of known donor CMV status, changes in expanded clonotypes were possibly confounded. It was the long-lived donors that had more naive CD4+ cells and higher diversity than aged donors.

Germline lookup yields CDR1 MNHEY and CDR2 SMNVEV (reference sequence). The CDR3 has 13 residues. Concerning this clonotype: The target antigen is unknown.

A sample-barcoded 5' primer and a J-beta primer mix were used in a second PCR of roughly 6 to 11 cycles. Every cDNA molecule carried a tag from a template-switch adaptor bearing 12 random nucleotides. In TCRdb, the 5' RACE reads were re-called with MiXCR into one record per CDR3 protein. Counted here are about a million distinct CDR3 sequences, roughly 51% occurring once; the ten biggest clones make up about a fifth. Sequencing was done on a sample of blood. The V call is TRBV27, the J call TRBJ2-5; weak D call: TRBD2 (7 bases). The assigned J gene may be wrong: the sequence end matches TRBJ2-7 better. This receptor was taken from a woman aged 60-70 years in good health. CDR3 in DNA: TGTGCCAGCAGGGGAGGGGGTTCCAACGAGCAGTACTTC. It is translated as CASRGGGSNEQYF.